The 3 T cell receptor beta chains given below trace back to one sample, sequenced in a study of blood T cell repertoires in COVID-19. Assay: immunoSEQ multiplex PCR; the TCRdb copy retains only in-frame clones and omits some. The sample has almost 25,000 clones; 75% to 90% are singletons. Specimen: peripheral blood. These receptor sequences come from a woman in her 70s with COVID-19, enrolled during active disease.

This chain links TRBV10-3 with TRBJ1-5; 7 nucleotides align to TRBD1. Germline CDR1 reads ENHRY; CDR2 reads SYGVKD. The CDR3 runs to 15 residues. With V trimmed by 0 bases and J by 2 bases, 1 base remained unmatched. CDR3 DNA sequence: TGTGCCATCAGTGAGTCAGGGGGCGGCAATCAGCCCCAGCATTTT. It translates to CAISESGGGNQPQHF.

The chain links TRBV9 to TRBJ1-6, with TRBD1 as a possible D gene (5 bases). This CDR3 spans 14 amino acids. CDR1 is SGDLS and CDR2 is YYNGEE in the germline V gene. V lost 5 bases and J 10 bases, leaving 16 bases between the germline ends. CDR3 residues: CASSRQGAGSPLHF. CDR3 coding DNA: TGTGCCAGCAGTCGGCAGGGTGCGGGATCACCCCTCCACTTT.

The V gene is TRBV5-8, the J gene TRBJ2-5, with 10 nucleotides matching TRBD2. This CDR3 is 16 amino acids long. Germline V gene sequence: CDR1 SGHTS, CDR2 YDEGEE. V was pared by 2 bases and J by 2 bases, with 6 bases of the junction left unmatched. CDR3 loop: CASSLGLAGDQETQYF. CDR3 bases: TGTGCCAGCAGCTTAGGGCTAGCGGGGGATCAAGAGACCCAGTACTTC.